This T cell receptor (beta chain) came from a study of technical replicates of blood from several donors. V lost 4 bases, J lost 10 bases, and 11 bases stayed unmatched. The CDR3 is 15 residues long. Germline V gives CDR1 GTSNPN, CDR2 SVGIG (reference sequence). Sequenced by immunoSEQ multiplex PCR; TCRdb stores in-frame clones only, minus some. Of 75,000 or so clones in the sample, over 90% are singletons; the top ten hold under 0.3%. This sequence originates from a human donor in good health. What was sequenced was T cells isolated from PBMCs. This rearrangement joins TRBV30 to TRBJ1-4; 11 positions agree with TRBD1. DNA for the CDR3: TGTGCCTGGAATAGGCCGGACAGGGGGCTTGGAAAACTGTTTTTT. Its protein product is CAWNRPDRGLGKLFF. Looking up the rest from reference TRBV30 and TRBJ1-4 gives the full variable domain: SQTIHQWPATLVQPVGSPLSLECTVEGTSNPNLYWYRQAAGRGLQLLFYSVGIGQISSEVPQNLSASRPQDRQFILSSKKLLLSDSGFYLCAWNRPDRGLGKLFFGSGTQLSVL.